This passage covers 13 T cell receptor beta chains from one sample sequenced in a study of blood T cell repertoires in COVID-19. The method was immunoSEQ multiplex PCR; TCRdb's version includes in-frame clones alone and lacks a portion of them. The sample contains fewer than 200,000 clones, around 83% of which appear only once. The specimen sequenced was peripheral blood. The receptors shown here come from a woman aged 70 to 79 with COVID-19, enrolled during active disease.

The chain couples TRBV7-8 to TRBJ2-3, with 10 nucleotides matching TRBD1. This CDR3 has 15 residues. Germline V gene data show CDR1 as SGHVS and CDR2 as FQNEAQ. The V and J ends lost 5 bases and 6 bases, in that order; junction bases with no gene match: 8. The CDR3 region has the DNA TGTGCCAGCAGCACTCGGACAGGGGGGTCTGATACGCAGTATTTT. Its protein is CASSTRTGGSDTQYF.

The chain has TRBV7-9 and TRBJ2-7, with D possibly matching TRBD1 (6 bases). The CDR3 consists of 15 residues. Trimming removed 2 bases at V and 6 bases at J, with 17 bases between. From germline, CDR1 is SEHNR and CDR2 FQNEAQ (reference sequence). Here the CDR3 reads CASSLPNTGTPEQYF. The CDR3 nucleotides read TGTGCCAGCAGCTTACCTAATACCGGGACACCCGAGCAGTACTTC. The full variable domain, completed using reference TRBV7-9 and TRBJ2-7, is DTGVSQNPRHKITKRGQNVTFRCDPISEHNRLYWYRQTLGQGPEFLTYFQNEAQLEKSRLLSDRFSAERPKGSFSTLEIQRTEQGDSAMYLCASSLPNTGTPEQYFGPGTRLTVT.

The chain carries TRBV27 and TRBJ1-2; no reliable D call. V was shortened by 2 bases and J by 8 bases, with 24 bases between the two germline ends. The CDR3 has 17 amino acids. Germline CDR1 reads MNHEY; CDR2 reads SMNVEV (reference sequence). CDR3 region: CASSLAPGSAGRAGYTF. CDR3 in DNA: TGTGCCAGCAGTTTAGCCCCGGGGAGTGCAGGCCGAGCGGGCTACACCTTC.

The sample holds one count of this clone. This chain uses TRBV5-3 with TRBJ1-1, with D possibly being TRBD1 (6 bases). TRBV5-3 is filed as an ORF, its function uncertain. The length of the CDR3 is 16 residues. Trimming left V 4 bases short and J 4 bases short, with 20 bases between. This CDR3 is CARSPPKGGRSTEAFF. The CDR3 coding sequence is TGTGCCAGAAGCCCCCCGAAGGGGGGGCGATCCACTGAAGCTTTCTTT.

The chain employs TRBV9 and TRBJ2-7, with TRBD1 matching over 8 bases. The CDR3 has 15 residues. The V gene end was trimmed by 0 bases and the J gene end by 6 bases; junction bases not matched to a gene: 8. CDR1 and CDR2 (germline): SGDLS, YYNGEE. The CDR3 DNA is TGTGCCAGCAGCGTAGAACCAGGGGGCGCGGCCGAGCAGTACTTC. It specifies CASSVEPGGAAEQYF. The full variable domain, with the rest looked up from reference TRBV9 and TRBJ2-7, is DSGVTQTPKHLITATGQRVTLRCSPRSGDLSVYWYQQSLDQGLQFLIQYYNGEERAKGNILERFSAQQFPDLHSELNLSSLELGDSALYFCASSVEPGGAAEQYFGPGTRLTVT.

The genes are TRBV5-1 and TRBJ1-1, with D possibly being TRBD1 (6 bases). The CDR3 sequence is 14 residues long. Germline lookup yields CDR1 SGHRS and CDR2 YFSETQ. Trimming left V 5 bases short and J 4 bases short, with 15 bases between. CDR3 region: CASSLGAVGTEAFF. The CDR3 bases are TGCGCCAGCAGTCTGGGGGCGGTAGGCACTGAAGCTTTCTTT.

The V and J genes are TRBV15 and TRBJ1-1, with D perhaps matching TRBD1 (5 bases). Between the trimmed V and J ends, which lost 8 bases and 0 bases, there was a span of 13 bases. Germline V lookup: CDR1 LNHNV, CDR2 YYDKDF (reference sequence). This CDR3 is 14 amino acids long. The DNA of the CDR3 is TGTGCCACCGCCGGGGGAGGGCTGAACACTGAAGCTTTCTTT. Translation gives CATAGGGLNTEAFF.

The CDR3 reads CASSLYRGTGYEQYF. The DNA for the CDR3 is TGTGCCAGCAGTTTATATCGAGGGACTGGCTACGAGCAGTACTTC. The gene calls are TRBV27 and TRBJ2-7; D possibly corresponds to TRBD2 (6 bases). Germline V lookup: CDR1 MNHEY, CDR2 SMNVEV (reference sequence). CDR3 length: 15 residues. Trimming shortened V by 1 base and J by 3 bases, and 13 bases separated the two germline ends.

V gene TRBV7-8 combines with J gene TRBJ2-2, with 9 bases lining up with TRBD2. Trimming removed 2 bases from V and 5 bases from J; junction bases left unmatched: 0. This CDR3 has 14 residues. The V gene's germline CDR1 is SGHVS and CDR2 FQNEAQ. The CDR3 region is CASSLSGRTGELFF. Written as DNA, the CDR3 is TGTGCCAGCAGCTTAAGCGGGAGGACCGGGGAGCTGTTTTTT.

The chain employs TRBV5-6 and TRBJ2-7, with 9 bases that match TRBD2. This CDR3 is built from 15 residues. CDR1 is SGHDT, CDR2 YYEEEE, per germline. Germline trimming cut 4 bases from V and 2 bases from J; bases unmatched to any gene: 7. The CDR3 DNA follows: TGTGCCAGCAGCCCCTGGACTAGCGTCGCCTACGAGCAGTACTTC. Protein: CASSPWTSVAYEQYF.

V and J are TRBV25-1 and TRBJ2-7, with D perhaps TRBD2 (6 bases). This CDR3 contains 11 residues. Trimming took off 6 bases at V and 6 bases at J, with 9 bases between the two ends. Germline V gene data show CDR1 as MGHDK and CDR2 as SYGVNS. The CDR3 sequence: CASSISGEQYF. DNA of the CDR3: TGTGCCAGCAGCATTAGCGGCGAGCAGTACTTC.

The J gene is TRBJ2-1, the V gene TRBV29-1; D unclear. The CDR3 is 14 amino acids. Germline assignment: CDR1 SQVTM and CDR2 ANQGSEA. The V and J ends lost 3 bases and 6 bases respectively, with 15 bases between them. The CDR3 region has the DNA TGCAGCGTTGACATGCTAACGCATTTCAATGAGCAGTTCTTC. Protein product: CSVDMLTHFNEQFF.

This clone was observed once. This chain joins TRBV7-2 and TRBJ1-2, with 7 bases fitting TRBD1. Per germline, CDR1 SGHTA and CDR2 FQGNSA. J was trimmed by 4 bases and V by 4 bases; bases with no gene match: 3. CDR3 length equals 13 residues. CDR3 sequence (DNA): TGTGCCAGCAGCTCACCAGGGGGCTATGGCTACACCTTC. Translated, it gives CASSSPGGYGYTF.